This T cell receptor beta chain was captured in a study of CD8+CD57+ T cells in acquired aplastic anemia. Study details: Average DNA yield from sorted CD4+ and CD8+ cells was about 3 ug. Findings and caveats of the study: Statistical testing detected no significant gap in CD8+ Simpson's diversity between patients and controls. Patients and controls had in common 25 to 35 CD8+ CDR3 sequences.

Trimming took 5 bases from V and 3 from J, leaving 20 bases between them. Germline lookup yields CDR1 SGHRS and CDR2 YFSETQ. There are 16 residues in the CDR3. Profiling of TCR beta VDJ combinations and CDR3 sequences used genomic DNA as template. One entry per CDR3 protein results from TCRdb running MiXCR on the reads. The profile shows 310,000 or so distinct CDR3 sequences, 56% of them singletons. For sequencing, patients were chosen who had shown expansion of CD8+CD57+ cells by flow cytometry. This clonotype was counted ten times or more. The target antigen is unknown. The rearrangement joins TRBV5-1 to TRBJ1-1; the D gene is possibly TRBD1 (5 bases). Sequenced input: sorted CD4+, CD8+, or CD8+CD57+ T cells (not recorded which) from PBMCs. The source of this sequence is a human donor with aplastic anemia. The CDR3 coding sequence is TGCGCCAGCAGACCGACCGGTCGGGGGGGGTACACTGAAGCTTTCTTT. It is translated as CASRPTGRGGYTEAFF.